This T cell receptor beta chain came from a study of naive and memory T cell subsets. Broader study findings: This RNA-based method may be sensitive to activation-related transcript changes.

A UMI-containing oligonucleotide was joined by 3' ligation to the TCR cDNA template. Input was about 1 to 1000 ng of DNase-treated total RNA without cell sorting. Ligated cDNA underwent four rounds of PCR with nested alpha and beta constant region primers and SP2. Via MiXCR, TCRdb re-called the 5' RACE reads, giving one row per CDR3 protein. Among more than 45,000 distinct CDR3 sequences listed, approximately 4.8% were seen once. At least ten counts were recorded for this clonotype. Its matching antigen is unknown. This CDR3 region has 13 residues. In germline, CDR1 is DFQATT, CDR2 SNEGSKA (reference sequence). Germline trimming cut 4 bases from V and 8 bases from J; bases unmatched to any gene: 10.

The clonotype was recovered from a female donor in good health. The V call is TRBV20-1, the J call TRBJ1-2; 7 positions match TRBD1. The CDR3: CSATYTGAVGYTF. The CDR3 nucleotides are TGCAGTGCTACATATACAGGGGCGGTAGGCTACACCTTC.